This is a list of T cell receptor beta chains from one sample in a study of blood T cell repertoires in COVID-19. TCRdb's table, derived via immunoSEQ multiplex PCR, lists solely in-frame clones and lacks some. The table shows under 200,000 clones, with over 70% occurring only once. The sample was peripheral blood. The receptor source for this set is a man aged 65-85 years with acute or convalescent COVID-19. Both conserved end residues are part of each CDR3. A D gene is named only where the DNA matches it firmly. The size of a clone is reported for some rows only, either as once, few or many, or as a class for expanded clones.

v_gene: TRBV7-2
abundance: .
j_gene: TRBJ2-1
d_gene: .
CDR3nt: TGTGCCAGCAGCTTAGCGGCGGCGGACTACAATGAGCAGTTCTTC
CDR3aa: CASSLAAADYNEQFF

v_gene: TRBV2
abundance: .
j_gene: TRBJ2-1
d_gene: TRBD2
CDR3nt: TGTGCCAGCAACCAACTAGCGGGGGGCCTTGGTGAGCAGTTCTTC
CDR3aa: CASNQLAGGLGEQFF

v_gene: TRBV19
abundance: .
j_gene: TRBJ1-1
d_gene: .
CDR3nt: TGTGCCAGTAGTATACAGGGTGGGGACACTGAAGCTTTCTTT
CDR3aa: CASSIQGGDTEAFF

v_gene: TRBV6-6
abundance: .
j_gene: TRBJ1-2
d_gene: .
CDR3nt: TGTGCCAGCAGTTACCCAGAGCGCTATGGCTACACCTTC
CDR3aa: CASSYPERYGYTF

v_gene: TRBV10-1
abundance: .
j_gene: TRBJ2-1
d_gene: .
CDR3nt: TGCGCCAGCAGTGAGTCGGGGCTAGAGAATGAGCAGTTCTTC
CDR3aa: CASSESGLENEQFF

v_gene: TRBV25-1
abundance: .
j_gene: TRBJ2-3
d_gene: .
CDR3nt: TGTGCCAGCAGACGCGGGGCGGGGGATACGCAGTATTTT
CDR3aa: CASRRGAGDTQYF

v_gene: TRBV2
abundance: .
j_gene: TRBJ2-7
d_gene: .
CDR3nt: TGTGCCAGCACAAAAGAGGGCTACGAGCAGTACTTC
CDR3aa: CASTKEGYEQYF

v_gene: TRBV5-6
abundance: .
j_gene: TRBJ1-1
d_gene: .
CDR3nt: TGTGCCAGCAGCCTGGGGCCGGAAGCTTTCTTT
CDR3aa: CASSLGPEAFF

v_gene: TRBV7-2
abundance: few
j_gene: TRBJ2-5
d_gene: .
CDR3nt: TGTGCCAGCAGCTTCACACTACTAGCCCAAGAGACCCAGTACTTC
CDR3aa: CASSFTLLAQETQYF

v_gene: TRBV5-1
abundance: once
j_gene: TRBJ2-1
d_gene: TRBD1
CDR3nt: TGCGCCAGCAGCTTAATGGACAGGGAGGATGAGCAGTTCTTC
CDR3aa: CASSLMDREDEQFF

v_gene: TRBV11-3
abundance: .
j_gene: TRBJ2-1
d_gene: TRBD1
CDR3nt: TGTGCCAGCAGCTTCCTCGGGACAGGGGAAGGGAATGAGCAGTTCTTC
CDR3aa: CASSFLGTGEGNEQFF

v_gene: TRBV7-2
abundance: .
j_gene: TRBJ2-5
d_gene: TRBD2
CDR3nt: TGTGCCAGCAGCTTACTAAGCGGGGGGCCCCAAGAGACCCAGTACTTC
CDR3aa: CASSLLSGGPQETQYF

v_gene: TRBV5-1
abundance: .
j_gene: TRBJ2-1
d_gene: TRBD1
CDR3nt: TGCGCCAGCAGCTTGAAGACAGGGGACCCAATTTACAATGAGCAGTTCTTC
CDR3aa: CASSLKTGDPIYNEQFF

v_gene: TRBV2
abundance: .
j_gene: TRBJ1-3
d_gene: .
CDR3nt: TGTGCCAGCAGTGACACTCCTGGAAACACCATATATTTT
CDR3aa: CASSDTPGNTIYF

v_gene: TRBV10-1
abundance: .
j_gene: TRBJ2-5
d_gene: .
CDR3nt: TGCGCCAGCAGCCCCGGAGGGGAAGAGACCCAGTACTTC
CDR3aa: CASSPGGEETQYF

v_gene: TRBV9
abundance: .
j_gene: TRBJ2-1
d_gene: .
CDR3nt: TGTGCCAGCAGCGTGTCAGGGACGGGAGACAATGAGCAGTTCTTC
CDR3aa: CASSVSGTGDNEQFF

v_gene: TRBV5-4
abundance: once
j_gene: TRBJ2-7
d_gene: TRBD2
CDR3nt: TGTGCCAGCAGCTTGAAGCGGGGGGGCGGATACGAGCAGTACTTC
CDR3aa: CASSLKRGGGYEQYF

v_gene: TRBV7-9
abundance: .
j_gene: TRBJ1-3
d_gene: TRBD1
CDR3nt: TGTGCCAGCAGCTTAATGAAGGGACAGTCCACATCTGGAAACACCATATATTTT
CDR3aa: CASSLMKGQSTSGNTIYF

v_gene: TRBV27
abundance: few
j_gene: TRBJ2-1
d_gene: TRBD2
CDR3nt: TGTGCCAGCCTCACTAGCGGGATGAATGAGCAGTTCTTC
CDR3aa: CASLTSGMNEQFF

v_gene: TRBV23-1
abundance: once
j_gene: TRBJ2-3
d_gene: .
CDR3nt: TGCGCCAGCTCATGGGGGCCCTCCGATACGCAGTATTTT
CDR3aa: CASSWGPSDTQYF

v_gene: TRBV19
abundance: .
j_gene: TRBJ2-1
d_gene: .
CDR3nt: TGTGCCAGTAGTCGGGCGGGAACGTACGAGCAGTTCTTC
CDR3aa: CASSRAGTYEQFF

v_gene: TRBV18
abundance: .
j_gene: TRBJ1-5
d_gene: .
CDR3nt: TGTGCCAGCTCACCAAACCAGGGGCGCAATCAGCCCCAGCATTTT
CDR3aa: CASSPNQGRNQPQHF

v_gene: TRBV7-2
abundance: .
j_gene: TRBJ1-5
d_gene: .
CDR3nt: TGTGCCAGCAGCTTAGGGGGGGGGACCAATCAGCCCCAGCATTTT
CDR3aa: CASSLGGGTNQPQHF

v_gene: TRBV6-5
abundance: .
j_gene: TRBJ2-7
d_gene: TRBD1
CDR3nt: TGTGCCAGCAAACAGGGGGCCTCCGAGCAGTACTTC
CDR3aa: CASKQGASEQYF

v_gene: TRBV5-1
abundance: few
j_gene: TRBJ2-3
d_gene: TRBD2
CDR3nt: TGCGCCAGCAGCCGAGTCCTCGGGGGGAGCACAGATACGCAGTATTTT
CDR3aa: CASSRVLGGSTDTQYF

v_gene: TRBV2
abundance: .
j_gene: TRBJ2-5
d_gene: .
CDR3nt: TGTGCCAGCAGAGCGAGGATAGCGGAACAAGAGACCCAGTACTTC
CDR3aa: CASRARIAEQETQYF

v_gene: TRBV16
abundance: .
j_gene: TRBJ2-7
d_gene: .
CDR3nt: TGTGCCAGCAGCCCGAAATGGGGCGGCGAGCAGTACTTC
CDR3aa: CASSPKWGGEQYF

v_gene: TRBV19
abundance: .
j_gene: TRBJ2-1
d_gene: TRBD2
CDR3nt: TGTGCCAGTAGTACCCGAGGACTAGCGGGGTCCTACAATGAGCAGTTCTTC
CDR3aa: CASSTRGLAGSYNEQFF

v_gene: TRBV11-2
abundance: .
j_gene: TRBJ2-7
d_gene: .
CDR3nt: TGTGCCAGCAGCTGGGGGGACAGATACGAGCAGTACTTC
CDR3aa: CASSWGDRYEQYF

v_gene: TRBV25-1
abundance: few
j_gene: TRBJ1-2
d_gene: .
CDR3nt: TGTGCCAGCACCCTGGGGGGTTCCGCTAACTATGGCTACACCTTC
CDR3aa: CASTLGGSANYGYTF

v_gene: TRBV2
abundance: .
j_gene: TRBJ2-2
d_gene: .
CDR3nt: TGTGCCAGCAGTGAGAGCATAACCGGGGAGCTGTTTTTT
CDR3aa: CASSESITGELFF

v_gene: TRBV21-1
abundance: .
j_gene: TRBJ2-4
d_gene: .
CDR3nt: TGTGCCAGCAGCAAACGCAGGGGATGGATCAAAAACATTCAGTACTTC
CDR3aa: CASSKRRGWIKNIQYF

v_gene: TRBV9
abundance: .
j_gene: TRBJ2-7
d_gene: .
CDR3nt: TGTGCCAGCAGCCCGTACGAGCAGTACTTC
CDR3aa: CASSPYEQYF

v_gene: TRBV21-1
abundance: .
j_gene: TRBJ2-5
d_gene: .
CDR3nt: TGTGCCAGCAGCTCCCACCGGCTAGCGGGACGGTATCAAGAGACCCAGTACTTC
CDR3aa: CASSSHRLAGRYQETQYF

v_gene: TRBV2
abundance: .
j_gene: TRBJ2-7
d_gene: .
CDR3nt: TGTGCCAGCCAGCTAGGACTTACCTACGAGCAGTACTTC
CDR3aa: CASQLGLTYEQYF

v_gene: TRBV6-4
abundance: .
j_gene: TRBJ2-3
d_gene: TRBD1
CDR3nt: TGTGCCAGCAGCCCGGACAGGGGAGATACGCAGTATTTT
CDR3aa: CASSPDRGDTQYF

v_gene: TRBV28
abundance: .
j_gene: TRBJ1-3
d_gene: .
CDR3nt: TGTGCCAGCAGTTTGGACACCGCCGGGGGAAACACCATATATTTT
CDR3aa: CASSLDTAGGNTIYF

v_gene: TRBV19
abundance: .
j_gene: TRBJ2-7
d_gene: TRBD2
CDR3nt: TGTGCCAGTAGTAAACTAGCGACGACCAACGAGCAGTACTTC
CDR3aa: CASSKLATTNEQYF

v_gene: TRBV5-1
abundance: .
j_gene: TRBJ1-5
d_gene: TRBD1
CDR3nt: TGCGCCAGCAGCTTAACCTCCGGGACAGGGAGCAATCAGCCCCAGCATTTT
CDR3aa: CASSLTSGTGSNQPQHF

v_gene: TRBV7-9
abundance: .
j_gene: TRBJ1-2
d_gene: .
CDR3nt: TGTGCCAGCAGGCTGGGAGGATATGGCTACACCTTC
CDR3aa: CASRLGGYGYTF

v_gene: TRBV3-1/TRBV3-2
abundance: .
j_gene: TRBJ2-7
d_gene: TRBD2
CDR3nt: TGTGCCAGCAGCCAACCCCCGGCGGGAGGGGGGTACGAGCAGTACTTC
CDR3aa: CASSQPPAGGGYEQYF

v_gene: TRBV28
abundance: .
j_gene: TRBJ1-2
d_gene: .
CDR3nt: TGTGCCAGCAGTCTACCTGGACAGTACTATGGCTACACCTTC
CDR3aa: CASSLPGQYYGYTF

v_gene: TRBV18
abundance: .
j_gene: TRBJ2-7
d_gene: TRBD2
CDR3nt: TGTGCCAGCTCACCAGGACTAGCGGTCCTATACGAGCAGTACTTC
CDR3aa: CASSPGLAVLYEQYF

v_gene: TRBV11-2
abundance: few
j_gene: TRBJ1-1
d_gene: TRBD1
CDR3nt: TGTGCCAGCAGCTTAGAGTACGGACAGGGAGAAGCTTTCTTT
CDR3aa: CASSLEYGQGEAFF

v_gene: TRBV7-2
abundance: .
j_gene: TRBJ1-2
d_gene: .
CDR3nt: TGTGCCAGCAGCCTGACAGGCCCTAACTATGGCTACACCTTC
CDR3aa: CASSLTGPNYGYTF

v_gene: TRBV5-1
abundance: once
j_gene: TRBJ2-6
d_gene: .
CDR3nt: TGCGCCAGCAGCTTGGTGGAGGGGACTGGGGCCAACGTCCTGACTTTC
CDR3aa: CASSLVEGTGANVLTF

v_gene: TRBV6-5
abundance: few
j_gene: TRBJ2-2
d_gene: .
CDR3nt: TGTGCCAGCACTAGTTTCCCGAACACCGGGGAGCTGTTTTTT
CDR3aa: CASTSFPNTGELFF

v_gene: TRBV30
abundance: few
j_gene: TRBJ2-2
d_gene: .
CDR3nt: TGTGCCTGGAGTGAATATCTAGTCACCGGGGAGCTGTTTTTT
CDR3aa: CAWSEYLVTGELFF

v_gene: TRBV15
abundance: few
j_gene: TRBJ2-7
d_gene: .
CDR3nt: TGTGCCACCAGCAGAGATAGAAATCTGATATCGGAGCAGTACTTC
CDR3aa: CATSRDRNLISEQYF

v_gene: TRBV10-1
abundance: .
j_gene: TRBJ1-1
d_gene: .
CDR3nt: TGCGCCAGCAGTGAGTCTTCAGTTGAAGCTTTCTTT
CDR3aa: CASSESSVEAFF

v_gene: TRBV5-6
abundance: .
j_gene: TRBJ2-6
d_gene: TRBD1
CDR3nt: TGTGCCAGCAGCTTCCGGGACAGGGCTTTCTCTGGGGCCAACGTCCTGACTTTC
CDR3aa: CASSFRDRAFSGANVLTF

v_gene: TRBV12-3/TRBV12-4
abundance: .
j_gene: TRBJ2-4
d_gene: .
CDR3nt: TGTGCCAGCAGTTTAAGCAGGGACATTCAGTACTTC
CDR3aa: CASSLSRDIQYF

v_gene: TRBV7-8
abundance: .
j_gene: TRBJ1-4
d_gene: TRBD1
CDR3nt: TGTGCCAGCAGCTTAATTGTGGGACAGGATGGTGAAAAACTGTTTTTT
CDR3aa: CASSLIVGQDGEKLFF

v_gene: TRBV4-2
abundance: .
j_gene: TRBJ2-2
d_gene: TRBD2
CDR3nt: TGTGCCAGCAGCCAAGAAGGAGCGGGAGGCGTGAACACCGGGGAGCTGTTTTTT
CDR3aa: CASSQEGAGGVNTGELFF

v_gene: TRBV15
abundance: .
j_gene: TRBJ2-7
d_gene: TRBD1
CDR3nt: TGTGCCACCAGCAGAGATGGTGGCAGGGGGTACGAGCAGTACTTC
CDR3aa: CATSRDGGRGYEQYF

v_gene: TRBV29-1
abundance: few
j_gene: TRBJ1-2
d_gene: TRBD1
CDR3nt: TGCAGCGCGAAACAGGGGGATGGCTACACCTTC
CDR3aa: CSAKQGDGYTF

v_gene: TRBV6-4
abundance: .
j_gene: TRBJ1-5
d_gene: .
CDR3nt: TGTGCCAGCAGCCCAGGGCCGGAGCAGCCCCAGCATTTT
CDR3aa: CASSPGPEQPQHF

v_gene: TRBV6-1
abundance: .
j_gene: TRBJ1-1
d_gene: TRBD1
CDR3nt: TGTGCCAGCAGTGAATCCAGGGGGCACACTGAAGCTTTCTTT
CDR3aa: CASSESRGHTEAFF